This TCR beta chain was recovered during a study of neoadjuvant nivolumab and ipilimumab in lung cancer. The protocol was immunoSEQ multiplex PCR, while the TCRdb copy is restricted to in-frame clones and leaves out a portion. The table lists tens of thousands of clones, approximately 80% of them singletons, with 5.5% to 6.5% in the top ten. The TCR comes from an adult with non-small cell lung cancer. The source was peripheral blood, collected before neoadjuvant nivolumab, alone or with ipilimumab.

The CDR3 region has the DNA TGCGCCAGCAGGATAGGGGATAACACTGAAGCTTTCTTT. Its protein is CASRIGDNTEAFF. The chain combines TRBV5-1 with TRBJ1-1, with a tentative D call TRBD1 (5 bases). The CDR3 sequence is 13 residues long. V lost 5 bases to trimming and J lost 2 bases, with 10 bases between them. Germline V gene data show CDR1 as SGHRS and CDR2 as YFSETQ.